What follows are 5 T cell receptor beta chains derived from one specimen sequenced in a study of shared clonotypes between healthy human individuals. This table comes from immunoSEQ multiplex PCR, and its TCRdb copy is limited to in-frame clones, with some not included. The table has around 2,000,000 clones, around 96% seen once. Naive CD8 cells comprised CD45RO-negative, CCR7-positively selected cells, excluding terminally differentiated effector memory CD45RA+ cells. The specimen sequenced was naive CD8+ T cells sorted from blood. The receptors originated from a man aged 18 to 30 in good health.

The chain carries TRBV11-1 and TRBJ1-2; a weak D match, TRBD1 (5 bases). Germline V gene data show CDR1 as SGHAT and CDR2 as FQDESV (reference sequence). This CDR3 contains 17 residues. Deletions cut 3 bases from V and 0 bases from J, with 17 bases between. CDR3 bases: TGTGCCAGCAGCTTTGGCTCAATAGGACAAACTAACTATGGCTACACCTTC. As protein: CASSFGSIGQTNYGYTF.

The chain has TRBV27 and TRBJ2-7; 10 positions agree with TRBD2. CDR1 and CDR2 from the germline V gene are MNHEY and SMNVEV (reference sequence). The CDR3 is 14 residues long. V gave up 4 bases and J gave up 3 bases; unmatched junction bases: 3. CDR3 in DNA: TGTGCCAGCAGTTACCAGCGGGAGGGCTACGAGCAGTACTTC. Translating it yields CASSYQREGYEQYF.

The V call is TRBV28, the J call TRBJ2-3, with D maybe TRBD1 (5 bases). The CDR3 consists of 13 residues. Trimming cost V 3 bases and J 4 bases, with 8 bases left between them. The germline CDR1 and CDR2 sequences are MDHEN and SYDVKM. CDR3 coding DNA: TGTGCCAGCAGTTTTATGACAGCAGATACGCAGTATTTT. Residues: CASSFMTADTQYF.

The CDR3 reads CAWSVGLAAFF. The CDR3 region has the DNA TGTGCCTGGAGTGTAGGCCTGGCCGCTTTCTTT. The chain combines TRBV30 with TRBJ1-1; no definite D call. CDR1 is GTSNPN, CDR2 SVGIG, per germline (reference sequence). This CDR3 comprises 11 residues. Trimming cost V 0 bases and J 11 bases, with 10 bases left between them.

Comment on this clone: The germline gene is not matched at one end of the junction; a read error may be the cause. The CDR3 loop is CASSISPDGGYEQYF. For the CDR3, the DNA is TGTGCCAGCAGTATATCCCCGGACGGAGGATACGAGCAGTACTTC. The V call is TRBV27, the J call TRBJ2-7, with a weak D call TRBD2 (5 bases). The CDR3 is made up of 15 amino acids. Germline CDR1 reads MNHEY; CDR2 reads SMNVEV (reference sequence).